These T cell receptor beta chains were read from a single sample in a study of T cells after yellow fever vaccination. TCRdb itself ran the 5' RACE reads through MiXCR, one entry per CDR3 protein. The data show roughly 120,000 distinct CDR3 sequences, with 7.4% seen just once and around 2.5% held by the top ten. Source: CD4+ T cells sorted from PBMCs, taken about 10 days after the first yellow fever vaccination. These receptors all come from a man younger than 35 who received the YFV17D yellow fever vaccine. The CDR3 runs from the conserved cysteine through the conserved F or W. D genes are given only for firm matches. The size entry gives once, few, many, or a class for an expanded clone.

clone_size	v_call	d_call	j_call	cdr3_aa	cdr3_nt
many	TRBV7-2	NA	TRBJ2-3	CASGGYADTQYF	TGTGCCAGCGGCGGGTACGCAGATACGCAGTATTTT
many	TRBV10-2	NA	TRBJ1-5	CASSVGTQPQHF	TGCGCCAGCAGTGTCGGTACCCAGCCCCAGCATTTT
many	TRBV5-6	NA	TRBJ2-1	CASSFDGRSYNEQFF	TGTGCCAGCAGCTTTGATGGGAGGTCCTACAATGAGCAGTTCTTC
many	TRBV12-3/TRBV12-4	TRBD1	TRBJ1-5	CASSRGTGVQPQHF	TGTGCCAGCAGCCGGGGGACAGGGGTGCAGCCCCAGCATTTT
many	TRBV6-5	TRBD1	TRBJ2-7	CASSYPGQGAYEQYF	TGTGCCAGCAGTTACCCGGGACAGGGGGCCTACGAGCAGTACTTC
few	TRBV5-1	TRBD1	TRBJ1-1	CASSLSRGRNVMEAFF	TGCGCCAGCAGCTTATCCAGGGGGCGCAACGTTATGGAAGCTTTCTTT
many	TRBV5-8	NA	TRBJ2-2	CASSLAPTGFITGELFF	TGTGCCAGCAGCTTGGCTCCTACCGGATTTATCACCGGGGAGCTGTTTTTT
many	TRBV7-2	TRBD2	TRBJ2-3	CASSRGAGGPEDTQYF	TGTGCCAGCAGTCGCGGAGCGGGGGGGCCTGAAGATACGCAGTATTTT
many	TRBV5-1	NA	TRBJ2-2	CASSLAAENTGELFF	TGCGCCAGCAGCTTGGCGGCGGAGAACACCGGGGAGCTGTTTTTT
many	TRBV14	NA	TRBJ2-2	CASSQFQNTGELFF	TGTGCCAGCAGCCAATTCCAGAACACCGGGGAGCTGTTTTTT
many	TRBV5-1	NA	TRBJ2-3	CASSFLLADTQYF	TGCGCCAGCAGCTTCCTGTTGGCAGATACGCAGTATTTT
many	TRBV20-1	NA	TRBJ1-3	CSVRLAGNTIYF	TGCAGTGTGCGGCTGGCGGGAAACACCATATATTTT
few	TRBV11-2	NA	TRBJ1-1	CASSSSYTEAFF	TGTGCCAGCAGCTCTTCGTACACTGAAGCTTTCTTT
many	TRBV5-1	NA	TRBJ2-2	CASGGDNTGELFF	TGCGCCAGCGGGGGAGATAACACCGGGGAGCTGTTTTTT
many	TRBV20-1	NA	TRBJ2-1	CSRVNRADEQFF	TGCAGCCGAGTAAACAGGGCCGATGAGCAGTTCTTC
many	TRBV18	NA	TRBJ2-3	CASSTMGARKDTQYF	TGTGCCAGCTCCACGATGGGGGCGAGAAAAGATACGCAGTATTTT
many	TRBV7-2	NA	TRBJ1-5	CASSFRANQPQHF	TGTGCCAGCAGCTTTCGGGCGAATCAGCCCCAGCATTTT